One sample yielded the 3 T cell receptor beta chains listed below, sequenced in a study of cytomegalovirus exposure and HLA in healthy donors. It was with 60 Vbeta and 13 Jbeta primers that the PCR ran. Sequencing was performed with immunoSEQ multiplex PCR; in TCRdb, only in-frame clones are kept and a portion is missing. The sample lists 55,000 to 85,000 clones; 86% were seen once. What was sequenced was PBMCs. Receptors originate from a woman aged 25 to 39 in good health and CMV-seronegative.

This clone has just a few counts. The chain carries TRBV6-1 and TRBJ2-7, with D possibly matching TRBD2 (5 bases). The CDR3 totals 11 residues. The germline V and J ends were trimmed by 2 bases and 10 bases, with 9 bases remaining between them. Germline CDR1 is MNHNS and CDR2 is SASEGT. This CDR3 is CASSEKRLQYF. The CDR3 DNA reads as TGTGCCAGCAGTGAAAAGCGGTTACAGTACTTC.

The chain employs TRBV13 and TRBJ1-3; the D gene is possibly TRBD1 (6 bases). The CDR3 loop spans 16 amino acids. V was clipped by 4 bases and J by 0 bases, with 13 bases between them. Germline V gene data show CDR1 as PRHDT and CDR2 as FYEKMQ (reference sequence). The CDR3 DNA follows: TGTGCCAGCAGCTCAAGGGGGGGCAACTCTGGAAACACCATATATTTT. Its protein product is CASSSRGGNSGNTIYF.

Points on this clone: The junction departs from germline at one end; a sequencing error may be responsible. The chain uses TRBV10-1 and TRBJ2-1, with 13 bases fitting TRBD2. The CDR3 runs 17 residues. The germline CDR1 and CDR2 sequences are WNHNN and SYGVQD (reference sequence). The CDR3: CASSESLLAGGGNERFF. In DNA, the CDR3 is TGCGCCAGCAGTGAGTCCTTACTAGCGGGAGGGGGGAATGAGCGGTTCTTC.